This T cell receptor beta chain was sequenced for a study of blood T cells in healthy people across ages (dated by TCRdb to between 2014 and 2017). Turning to the overall study: In model experiments, template switching captured about one uniquely barcoded TCR beta cDNA molecule for every two T cells. Age-related changes in TCR beta repertoire diversity were measured in the study by deep sequencing normalized with unique cDNA molecular identifiers. The donors were divided into four age groups: young (average around 15 years), middle-aged (over 35), aged (about 62) and long-lived (nearly 85). Donors of different ages were randomly distributed across sequencing lanes to avoid experimental bias. Using the same blood draw, the study looked at two additional independent replicas of 1 million unique cDNA reads for two donors, one aged 18 to 30 and the other aged 80 or older. Results the study describes overall, beyond this receptor: Compared with the aged group, the long-lived group had more naive CD4+ T cells, fewer expanded clones and increased TCR diversity, suggesting age selection. Conclusive comparison of naive and antigen-experienced compartments was prevented by the profiling of bulk unsorted PBMCs. Estimates of total diversity based on one million sequenced T cells were considered lower bounds and underestimates. As age increased, observed TCR beta diversity per million T cells dropped in a roughly linear way, and a significant reduction was already evident by age about 40. The percentage of naive T cells measured by flow cytometry correlated strongly with observed TCR beta diversity. Because donor CMV infection status was unknown, age-related changes in expanded clonotypes were potentially confounded.

Library creation used 5' RACE. The instrument was an Illumina HiSeq 2500. A second PCR of about 7 to 12 cycles was run with a J-beta primer mix and a sample-barcoded 5' primer. A unique molecular identifier was introduced onto each TCR beta cDNA molecule by a template-switch 5' adaptor carrying 12 random nucleotides. At least 2.5 million CDR3-containing paired-end reads were obtained from each sample. All of the RNA was converted into first-strand cDNA using the Mint cDNA synthesis kit, with a TRBC-specific oligonucleotide serving as the primer. Following uracil-DNA glycosylase treatment, a first 18-cycle PCR with universal primers M1SS and BC2_uni_R was performed on all cDNA. As for the authors' bioinformatics: Normalization of each sample was performed by random selection of 1 million high-quality reads, each carrying a distinct molecular identifier. Reads sharing molecular identifiers were discarded rather than binned into consensus sequences. MiTCR, set to a Q25 quality threshold and the strictest error-elimination algorithm, was used for CDR3 identification, clonotype clustering and error correction. Lower-bound total TCR beta diversity was estimated with a nonparametric unseen species model using Euler transformation. The raw public data were reprocessed by TCRdb itself: fastp quality trimming at Q25, MiXCR clonotype calling, in-frame beta chains only. Merged by CDR3 protein, the rows form single entries marked with the most common genes and DNA. TCRdb, not the authors, supplied the V and J calls. Across this sample there are 1 million or so distinct CDR3 sequences, with over 35% seen only once. The ten largest clones add up to about 20% of the sample.

Between the V and J ends, shortened by 3 bases and 3 bases respectively, the junction contains 9 bases. Taken from the germline V gene (reference sequence), the CDR1 and CDR2 loops are MNHEY and SMNVEV. Taken from cysteine to phenylalanine, the CDR3 has 14 residues. Left in the record is the CDR3 DNA by itself, 42 bases read in frame from the first base. The 35 to 40 donors, aged roughly 6 to 95 years, were systemically healthy Caucasian individuals from Russia. Each donor gave 8 to 10 milliliters of peripheral blood, drawn into EDTA-treated Vacutainer tubes. Ficoll-Paque density-gradient centrifugation was used to isolate PBMCs, with at least 6.5 million per sample. Trizol reagent was used to extract total RNA from PBMCs, with at least 6 micrograms per sample. Naive CD45RAhigh/CD27high T cell percentages were measured by flow cytometry on a PBMC aliquot from every donor. A remark on this clonotype: The specificity of this receptor is unknown. Per-base qualities were not stored, and no clone one base away is much larger.

Specimen: blood. Recombination joined TRBV27 with TRBJ1-5; no D gene can be assigned with confidence. This clonotype was obtained from a woman aged 55-75 years in good health. The CDR3 reads as follows: CASSFGRLNQPQHF. The nucleotide sequence reads TGTGCCAGCAGTTTTGGACGCCTCAATCAGCCCCAGCATTTT.